Reported below is one T cell receptor beta chain. Repertoires were generated with immunoSEQ multiplex PCR, while TCRdb's copy carries only in-frame clones and drops some. This table has about 200,000 clones, about nine tenths appearing once. The data were taken from a study of control samples from healthy donors and cancer patients. The CDR3 runs 17 residues. CDR1 is SGHDT and CDR2 is YYEEEE in the germline V gene. J was trimmed by 0 bases and V by 0 bases; bases with no gene match: 3. The receptor's source is a man aged 25-45 years in good health. V usage is TRBV5-6 and J usage is TRBJ2-2, with 9 bases matching TRBD1. The sample was blood. CDR3 in amino acids: CASSLARDRANTGELFF. The CDR3 DNA reads TGTGCCAGCAGCTTGGCTCGGGACAGGGCGAACACCGGGGAGCTGTTTTTT.